This T cell receptor beta chain is drawn from a study of beta chain features in type 1 diabetes. The CDR3 runs to 15 residues. V was shortened by 3 bases and J by 9 bases, with 19 bases between the two germline ends. The germline V gene encodes CDR1 MDHEN and CDR2 SYDVKM. Sequencing targeted expressed TCRB transcripts, as all isolated RNA had been reverse transcribed. The assay was immunoSEQ multiplex PCR, and TCRdb's table has in-frame clones only and misses some. Here the sample spans 430,000 or so clones, about an eighth being singletons. Heparinised blood was drawn once per donor, averaging approximately 0.12 L.

This chain connects TRBV28 to TRBJ2-3, with D tentatively TRBD1 (6 bases). The receptor was derived from a young woman in good health. The sample taken for sequencing was naive CD4+ T cells from blood. The CDR3 sequence is CASSFRRGWGRTQYF. The CDR3 DNA follows: TGTGCCAGCAGTTTCCGCAGGGGATGGGGTCGGACGCAGTATTTT.